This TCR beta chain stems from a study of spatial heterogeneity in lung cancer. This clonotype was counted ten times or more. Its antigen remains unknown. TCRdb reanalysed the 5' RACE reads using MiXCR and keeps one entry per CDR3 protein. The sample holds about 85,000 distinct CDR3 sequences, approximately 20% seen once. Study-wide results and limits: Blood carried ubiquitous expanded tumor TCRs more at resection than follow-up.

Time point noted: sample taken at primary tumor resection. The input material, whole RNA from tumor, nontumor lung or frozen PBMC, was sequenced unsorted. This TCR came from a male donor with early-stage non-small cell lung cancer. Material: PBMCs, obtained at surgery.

The CDR3 DNA follows: TGTGCCAGCAGTCAACCGCGGGACCCCTCTGGGGCCAACGTCCTGACTTTC. This gives the protein CASSQPRDPSGANVLTF. V is TRBV28 and J is TRBJ2-6, with a possible D match to TRBD2 (6 bases). Germline V gene lookup returns CDR1 MDHEN and CDR2 SYDVKM. Trimming cost V 5 bases and J 0 bases, with 14 bases left between them. The CDR3 length is 17 residues.